Listed below are T cell receptor beta chains from one sample, sequenced in a study of T cells after yellow fever vaccination. TCRdb processed the 5' RACE reads anew with MiXCR; each CDR3 protein has one entry. Seen here are over 70,000 distinct CDR3 sequences, approximately 8% observed once, and the top ten hold 41%. Here the sequenced sample was CD8+ T cells sorted from PBMCs, taken on the day of the yellow fever booster vaccination. These receptors were obtained from a man aged 25 to 45 who received the YFV17D yellow fever vaccine. Both conserved end residues are part of each CDR3. The D gene is left open where the match is weak. Size tells how often a clone was seen (once, few, many) or the class of an expanded clone, and some rows leave it out.

D gene	V gene	J gene	clone size	CDR3 DNA	CDR3 protein
TRBD2	TRBV29-1	TRBJ2-1	many	TGCAGCGTTGCACCAGCGGGAGTGAACAATGAGCAGTTCTTC	CSVAPAGVNNEQFF
NA	TRBV7-9	TRBJ2-7	many	TGTGCCAGCAGCTTAGGGGCCTACGAGCAGTACTTC	CASSLGAYEQYF
NA	TRBV7-9	TRBJ2-7	many	TGTGCCAGCAGCTTAGCTGGCTCCTACGAGCAGTACTTC	CASSLAGSYEQYF
TRBD1	TRBV2	TRBJ2-6	NA	TGTGCCCTCAGTTTGACGACAGGGTGGACTGGGGCCAACGTCCTGACTTTC	CALSLTTGWTGANVLTF
NA	TRBV24-1	TRBJ2-5	few	TGTGCCACCAGTGATTTGGGGGAGACCCAGTACTTC	CATSDLGETQYF
NA	TRBV11-2	TRBJ2-1	few	TGTGCCAGCAGCTTAGGGGGGGGGCCCAATGAGCAGTTCTTC	CASSLGGGPNEQFF
TRBD2	TRBV9	TRBJ2-7	NA	TGTGCCAGCAGCGTTACTAGCGGGAGCCACGAGCAGTACTTC	CASSVTSGSHEQYF
NA	TRBV21-1	TRBJ2-7	many	TGTGCCAGGCGGTTGGGAGATTACTACGAGCAGTACTTC	CARRLGDYYEQYF
TRBD2	TRBV7-2	TRBJ2-7	few	TGTGCCAGCAGCTTTATTAGCGGGAGGCGAGAGCAGTACTTC	CASSFISGRREQYF
NA	TRBV5-6	TRBJ2-5	few	TGTGCCAGCAGCTTGGACGGGGGGCGGGAGACCCAGTACTTC	CASSLDGGRETQYF
TRBD2	TRBV6-4	TRBJ2-1	few	TGTGCCAGCAGTGAGACGAAGACTAGCGGGAGTTTGCACAATGAGCAGTTCTTC	CASSETKTSGSLHNEQFF
TRBD2	TRBV7-9	TRBJ2-1	NA	TGTGCCAGCAGCTTTGGGCCTAGCGGGGGTATCTACAATGAGCAGTTCTTC	CASSFGPSGGIYNEQFF
NA	TRBV18	TRBJ2-7	NA	TGTGCCAGCTCTCCTTCTGGGTGGGCTGCCGAGCAGTACTTC	CASSPSGWAAEQYF
TRBD1	TRBV10-3	TRBJ2-2	few	TGTGCCATCAGTGATCCACAGGGGAACGGGGAGCTGTTTTTT	CAISDPQGNGELFF
TRBD1	TRBV29-1	TRBJ2-7	few	TGCAGCGCCTCAACTAAGGACAGGGGGCGCGAAGTGGGCTCCTACGAGCAGTACTTC	CSASTKDRGREVGSYEQYF
NA	TRBV25-1	TRBJ2-1	NA	TGTGCCAGCAAACCCGGGGCGCGGTTGTTCTTC	CASKPGARLFF
NA	TRBV7-2	TRBJ2-3	many	TGTGCCAGCAGCCCGACGAATGGTAGGGCAGATACGCAGTATTTT	CASSPTNGRADTQYF
TRBD2	TRBV6-2/TRBV6-3	TRBJ2-7	NA	TGTGCCAGCAGTGATGGGGGACTAGCGGGAGGAGAGGAGGAGTTC	CASSDGGLAGGEEEF
NA	TRBV5-6	TRBJ2-5	large	TGTGCCAGCAGCTTGGAGGGGCAGAAAGAGACCCAGTACTTC	CASSLEGQKETQYF
TRBD2	TRBV6-5	TRBJ2-1	NA	TGTGCCAGCAGTTACAGCGGGGTGGCCTACAATGAGCAGTTCTTC	CASSYSGVAYNEQFF
TRBD2	TRBV18	TRBJ2-1	few	TGTGCCAGCTCCCTGGGGGTCCTAGCGGGAGCCAATGAGCAGTTCTTC	CASSLGVLAGANEQFF
TRBD1	TRBV7-9	TRBJ2-7	NA	TGTGCCAGCAGCTCAGCGCAAACCGACAGGGTGCTCTACGAGCAGTACTTC	CASSSAQTDRVLYEQYF
NA	TRBV12-3/TRBV12-4	TRBJ2-5	NA	TGTGCCAGCAGTTTTGGACTCCGAGAGACCCAGTACTTC	CASSFGLRETQYF
TRBD2	TRBV10-3	TRBJ2-5	NA	TGTGCCACCACCCCCGGGGTAGCGGGAGTCGGAGAGACCCAGTACTTC	CATTPGVAGVGETQYF
NA	TRBV12-3/TRBV12-4	TRBJ2-7	NA	TGTGCCAGCAGTTTCGTGAACGGCTACGAGCAGTACTTC	CASSFVNGYEQYF
TRBD2	TRBV7-8	TRBJ2-7	NA	TGTGCCAGCAGCTCAAGACTAGCGGGAGGGGTATACGAGCAGTACTTC	CASSSRLAGGVYEQYF
TRBD1	TRBV7-3	TRBJ1-1	NA	TGTGCCAGCAGCCCATCAGGGGGGGGGAACACTGAAGCTTTCTTT	CASSPSGGGNTEAFF
TRBD1	TRBV5-5	TRBJ2-5	few	TGTGCCAGCAGCTTGTTTGGACAGGGGAGGGAGACCCAGTACTTC	CASSLFGQGRETQYF
TRBD2	TRBV18	TRBJ2-2	NA	TGTGCCAGCTCACCACCGACTAGCGGGAACCCCACCGGGGAGCTGTTTTTT	CASSPPTSGNPTGELFF